One and the same sample provided the 26 T cell receptor beta chains below, sequenced in a study of tumor and adjacent non-tumor tissue in lung cancer. A modified ARM-PCR protocol with three rounds of nested PCR amplified TCRbeta. MiXCR, run by TCRdb on the multiplex PCR reads, gives a single entry per CDR3 protein. The profile shows more than 45,000 distinct CDR3 sequences, roughly two thirds of them singletons. RNA was extracted from bulk tissue without any cell sorting. Distant lung tissue was collected more than 3 cm away from the tumor edge. Sequencing was done on a sample of distant non-tumor lung tissue. The receptors originated from a woman in her 70s with non-small cell lung cancer.

As regards this clonotype: At one end the junction does not follow the germline gene, possibly because of a read error. The chain recombines TRBV6-2 or TRBV6-3 with TRBJ2-5; D is undetermined. Germline lookup yields CDR1 MNHEY and CDR2 SVGEGT. The CDR3 loop spans 11 amino acids. The CDR3 coding sequence is TGTGCCAGCTGTTACGAAGAGACCAAGTACTTC. Residues: CASCYEETKYF.

The V call is TRBV29-1, the J call TRBJ1-2; D not certain. V lost 6 bases and J lost 8, with 22 bases in between. This CDR3 has 14 residues. Germline assignment: CDR1 SQVTM and CDR2 ANQGSEA. As DNA, the CDR3 is TGCAGCGTCGACGTGAATTCCGCAATCAGCGGCTACACCTTC. It codes for CSVDVNSAISGYTF. The full variable domain, with the rest looked up from reference TRBV29-1 and TRBJ1-2, is SAVISQKPSRDICQRGTSLTIQCQVDSQVTMMFWYRQQPGQSLTLIATANQGSEATYESGFVIDKFPISRPNLTFSTLTVSNMSPEDSSIYLCSVDVNSAISGYTFGSGTRLTVV.

In this sample, this clonotype turned up once. A much larger clone is a single base away; this may be a read error. The chain carries TRBV20-1 and TRBJ2-1, with D unresolved. Deletions cut 1 base from V and 7 bases from J, with 8 bases between. CDR1 and CDR2 from the germline V gene are DFQATT and SNEGSKA (reference sequence). This CDR3 contains 12 residues. CDR3 nucleotides: TGCAGTGCTAGAGTATACGCTAATGAGCAGTTCTTC. Amino acids: CSARVYANEQFF.

Points on this clonotype: An end of the junction differs from the germline gene, which may be a read error. CDR3 sequence reads: CSARLAVGRYERYF. CDR3 coding DNA: TGCAGCGCACGCCTAGCGGTAGGTCGTTACGAGCGGTACTTC. The chain joins TRBV29-1 to TRBJ2-7; 7 bases map to TRBD2. This CDR3 is built from 14 residues. The germline V gene has CDR1 SQVTM and CDR2 ANQGSEA.

This clonotype was counted ten times or more. The rearrangement joins TRBV6-6 to TRBJ1-5, with unresolved D. Trimming took off 6 bases at V and 0 bases at J, with 15 bases between the two ends. The CDR3 length is 16 residues. CDR1 and CDR2 (germline): MNHNY, SVGAGI (reference sequence). For the CDR3, the DNA is TGTGCCAGCAGCCACAGACATCAGGATAGCAATCAGCCCCAGCATTTT. Encoded protein: CASSHRHQDSNQPQHF.

The V and J genes are TRBV12-3 or TRBV12-4 and TRBJ2-7; tentatively, D is TRBD2 (7 bases). V was shortened by 5 bases and J by 2 bases, with 19 bases between the two germline ends. The CDR3 spans 16 residues. CDR3 sequence reads: CASSASLGGGPYEQYF. CDR3 bases: TGTGCCAGCAGTGCAAGTCTAGGGGGAGGGCCCTACGAGCAGTACTTC.

This clonotype came up a few times. The conserved closing phenylalanine or tryptophan is absent in this CDR3, likely reflecting a read error. The chain combines TRBV29-1 with TRBJ1-6, with D hard to call. Trimming pared 6 bases from V and 4 bases from J, leaving 10 bases between. The CDR3 covers 13 residues. Germline lookup yields CDR1 SQVTM and CDR2 ANQGSEA. CDR3 sequence (DNA): TGCAGCGTCGGGAACAGATATAATTCACCCCTCCACCTT. Translating gives CSVGNRYNSPLHL.

The chain links TRBV6-5 to TRBJ2-1; 11 nucleotides align to TRBD2. CDR1 is MNHEY, CDR2 SVGAGI, per germline. This CDR3 comprises 15 residues. The CDR3 here is CESSYGGLADNEQFF. The CDR3 DNA reads TGTGAAAGCAGTTACGGGGGACTAGCGGACAATGAGCAGTTCTTC.

The chain recombines TRBV2 with TRBJ2-7; D uncertain. The CDR3 has 14 amino acids. Trimming removed 8 bases from V and 3 bases from J, with 17 bases in between. Germline V gene sequence: CDR1 SNHLY, CDR2 FYNNEI. The CDR3 nucleotides are TGTGCCAGCTGTCTAAACACTAACGACTACGAGCAGTACTTC. This encodes CASCLNTNDYEQYF.

The rearrangement uses TRBV29-1 and TRBJ2-3; 11 bases match TRBD2. Germline trimming cut 6 bases from V and 12 bases from J; bases unmatched to any gene: 20. Germline assignment: CDR1 SQVTM and CDR2 ANQGSEA. The CDR3 length is 16 residues. In DNA, the CDR3 is TGCAGCGTACCGGGACTAGCGGACCCCATGGTAGATAGCCAGTATTTT. Translated, it gives CSVPGLADPMVDSQYF.

A remark on this clonotype: This may be a read error, as it is one base from a much larger clone. The chain employs TRBV24-1 and TRBJ1-2; 12 positions match TRBD1. The CDR3 covers 15 residues. In germline, CDR1 is KGHDR, CDR2 SFDVKD. CDR3 sequence: CVTSDFGTGGSGYTF. The CDR3 DNA sequence: TGTGTCACCAGTGATTTCGGGACAGGGGGCAGTGGCTACACCTTC.

A word on this clonotype: The missing conserved phenylalanine or tryptophan at the end of this CDR3 makes a read error likely. The chain employs TRBV4-1 and TRBJ2-3; possible D gene TRBD1, 5 bases. CDR3 length: 18 amino acids. The germline V gene encodes CDR1 MGHRA and CDR2 YSYEKL. V shed 1 base and J shed 5 bases, with 22 bases lying between them. The CDR3 loop is CASSQAGQGRAFGDTQYL. In nucleotides, the CDR3 is TGCGCCAGCAGCCAAGCCGGCCAGGGAAGGGCCTTCGGAGATACGCAGTATCTT.

On this clonotype itself: A much larger clone differs from this one at a single base, so this may be a read error. The chain has TRBV7-9 and TRBJ2-5; D is possibly TRBD2 (5 bases). Germline CDR1 and CDR2: SEHNR and FQNEAQ (reference sequence). The CDR3 is 17 amino acids. V was shortened by 1 base and J by 2 bases, with 17 bases between the two germline ends. The CDR3 is CASSLVRFTWTQETQYF. CDR3 sequence (DNA): TGTGCCAGCAGCTTAGTTAGGTTCACATGGACTCAAGAGACCCAGTACTTC.

Note on this clonotype: Its ends do not fully match the called genes, so a read error is possible. The genes are TRBV20-1 and TRBJ2-1, with TRBD2 as a possible D gene (6 bases). In germline, CDR1 is DFQATT, CDR2 SNEGSKA (reference sequence). The CDR3 is 15 amino acids. CDR3 DNA sequence: TGCAGTGCTCACGCCACCAGCGGGCTCTACAATGGGCAGTTCTTC. Its translation: CSAHATSGLYNGQFF.

This clonotype was counted a few times. The rearrangement links TRBV2 to TRBJ1-1; D not certain. Trimming stripped 5 bases from V and 5 bases from J, with 15 bases between. This CDR3 has 14 residues. CDR1 is SNHLY, CDR2 FYNNEI, per germline. CDR3 sequence reads: CASSPMDGGTEAFF. Written as DNA, the CDR3 is TGTGCCAGCAGTCCAATGGACGGAGGAACTGAAGCTTTCTTT. Based on the CDR3 plus reference TRBV2 and TRBJ1-1, the full variable domain is EPEVTQTPSHQVTQMGQEVILRCVPISNHLYFYWYRQILGQKVEFLVSFYNNEISEKSEIFDDQFSVERPDGSNFTLKIRSTKLEDSAMYFCASSPMDGGTEAFFGQGTRLTVV.

As regards this clonotype: A much larger clonotype is one base distant, so this may be a read error. The V and J genes are TRBV6-1 and TRBJ1-1; D remains ambiguous. Germline values: CDR1 MNHNS, CDR2 SASEGT. V was cut by 10 bases and J by 4 bases, with 13 bases left in between. This CDR3 has 12 residues. The CDR3 coding sequence is TGTGCCAACAGCCGACGGGGCACTGAAGCTTTCTTT. As protein: CANSRRGTEAFF.

Details on this clonotype: Without the conserved terminal phenylalanine or tryptophan, this CDR3 likely stems from a read error. Because the CDR3's place on the DNA is in doubt, the DNA is left out and the CDR3 is given as listed by TCRdb. The genes are TRBV11-2 and TRBJ2-3. The CDR3 numbers 15 amino acids, ends counted. The germline CDR1 and CDR2 sequences are SGHAT and FQNNGV. CDR3 in amino acids: CTSSVDVLGTDTRYL.

This chain joins TRBV7-8 and TRBJ2-1, with D perhaps TRBD2 (5 bases). Looked up from germline, CDR1 is SGHVS and CDR2 is FQNEAQ. The CDR3 loop spans 17 amino acids. Trimming left V 6 bases short and J 3 bases short, with 21 bases between. CDR3 protein: CASRSTPGSLDYNEQFF. The CDR3 DNA sequence: TGTGCCAGCAGATCAACACCGGGATCCTTGGACTACAATGAGCAGTTCTTC.

By frequency in the sample, this clonotype is medium-sized (0.01 to 0.1%). V and J are TRBV12-3 or TRBV12-4 and TRBJ1-1; D is ambiguous. V lost 5 bases, J lost 8 bases, and 9 bases lay in between. This CDR3 contains 11 residues. CDR3 protein: CASSMTNEAFF. CDR3 DNA: TGTGCCAGCAGTATGACAAACGAAGCTTTCTTT.

The CDR3 DNA reads as TGCAGTGCTAGAGATTGGGAGACCCAGTACTTC. It translates to CSARDWETQYF. V and J are TRBV20-1 and TRBJ2-5; D gene uncertain. V was shortened by 0 bases and J by 5 bases, with 4 bases between the two germline ends. Germline V gene sequence: CDR1 DFQATT, CDR2 SNEGSKA (reference sequence). The length of the CDR3 is 11 residues.

The sample holds many counts of this clonotype. J is TRBJ2-2 and V is TRBV6-5; a weak D match, TRBD1 (5 bases). From germline, CDR1 is MNHEY and CDR2 SVGAGI. The CDR3 totals 15 residues. Trimming shortened V by 5 bases and J by 0 bases, and 10 bases separated the two germline ends. This chain's CDR3 is CASSRDRSNTGELFF. The CDR3 nucleotides read TGTGCCAGCAGTCGCGACAGATCGAACACCGGGGAGCTGTTTTTT.

The chain recombines TRBV6-5 with TRBJ1-1; TRBD1 might be the D (6 bases). The CDR3 is made up of 17 amino acids. V lost 5 bases and J lost 0, with 19 bases in between. Germline V CDR1 and CDR2: MNHEY, SVGAGI. As DNA, the CDR3 is TGTGCCAGCAGTCACCCTCGGAGAGGGGGATTGAACACTGAAGCTTTCTTT. Translating it yields CASSHPRRGGLNTEAFF.

This clonotype has at least ten counts. This chain joins TRBV11-2 and TRBJ2-5; 14 nucleotides align to TRBD2. With V trimmed by 4 bases and J by 3 bases, 4 bases remained unmatched. This CDR3 is built from 16 residues. Germline-derived CDR1 and CDR2 are SGHAT and FQNNGV. CDR3 region: CASSWGGLAGEETQYF. The CDR3 nucleotides read TGTGCCAGCAGCTGGGGGGGACTAGCGGGAGAAGAGACCCAGTACTTC. The full variable domain, in which reference TRBV11-2 and TRBJ2-5 provide the parts outside the CDR3, is EAGVAQSPRYKIIEKRQSVAFWCNPISGHATLYWYQQILGQGPKLLIQFQNNGVVDDSQLPKDRFSAERLKGVDSTLKIQPAKLEDSAVYLCASSWGGLAGEETQYFGPGTRLLVL.

The V gene is TRBV28, the J gene TRBJ2-7; possibly TRBD2 for D (8 bases). V lost 10 bases and J 6 bases, leaving 25 bases between the germline ends. In germline, CDR1 is MDHEN, CDR2 SYDVKM. This CDR3 has 15 residues. The CDR3 region has the DNA TGTGCCAACAGGGTCGGGGGGGACAGTTTACGCGAGCAGTACTTC. Translating gives CANRVGGDSLREQYF.

A note on this clonotype: The CDR3 ends on some other residue instead of the conserved phenylalanine or tryptophan, so this is likely a read error. The J gene is TRBJ1-1, the V gene TRBV29-1, with a possible D match to TRBD1 (6 bases). V was shortened by 4 bases and J by 4 bases, with 7 bases between the two germline ends. The CDR3 totals 11 residues. Germline CDR1 is SQVTM and CDR2 is ANQGSEA. CDR3 in DNA: TGCAGCGTTGGCAGGGGCACTGAAGCTTTCATT. Translation gives CSVGRGTEAFI.

On this clonotype itself: The germline gene is not matched at one end of the junction; a read error may be the cause. V is TRBV6-2 or TRBV6-3 and J is TRBJ2-7; D is unresolved. Germline V gives CDR1 MNHEY, CDR2 SVGEGT. This CDR3 has 12 residues. The CDR3 nucleotides are TGTGCCAACAGTTACCCAGCCTACGAGCAATGCTTC. This translates into CANSYPAYEQCF.